This TCR beta chain was sequenced during a study of Ad26.COV2.S vaccination and SARS-CoV-2 variants. Study as a whole: A participant enrolled in the COV1001 Ad26.COV2.S trial arm provided the sample.

Method: immunoSEQ multiplex PCR; TCRdb's copy keeps in-frame clones and lacks some. The profile shows about 680,000 clones, 89% of them singletons. As for this clone: The target antigen is unknown.

Treatment reported: some 20 received Ad26.COV2.S at low or high dose, single or two shots; roughly five received placebo; per-sample allocation not given. The study sampled participants on day 63 after the first vaccine or placebo injection. Donation was by an adult aged 18-55 years who was in Boston. Study conclusions and caveats: Responses of T cells in total may have been underestimated by the TCR breadth and depth analyses.

The sequenced sample was peripheral blood, obtained in a trial of Ad26.COV2.S vaccine versus placebo. The sequence derives from a person between 18 and 65 years old who received the Ad26.COV2.S COVID-19 vaccine or a placebo.

The CDR3 DNA is TGTGCAAGTCGCTTAAACGGCACGGATAATTCACCCCTCCACTTT. Translation: CASRLNGTDNSPLHF. The J gene is TRBJ1-6, the V gene TRBV12-2. TRBV12-2 is shown as a pseudogene. There are 15 residues in the CDR3.